The clone carrying this T cell receptor (beta chain) was found a few times. The data derive from a study of blood T cell repertoires in COVID-19. Study information: Some COVID-19 samples were acute and others convalescent; all came from the United States, Italy and Spain. From T cells, B-cell-depleted T cells, or PBMCs came the material, which was cDNA or gDNA.

The cohort comprised adults aged 18 to 89 years residing in under 25 US areas. In the original processing: Scientists estimated how many nucleated cells there were by amplifying reference gene primers. Only in-frame clones appear in the TCRdb table, and some are missing; sequencing was by immunoSEQ multiplex PCR. V and J calls and clone size are those listed in that table; D and trimming were worked out from the DNA. The table has 180,000 or so clones, almost 85% seen once. The germline V gene has CDR1 SNHLY and CDR2 FYNNEI. Trimming stripped 6 bases from V and 11 bases from J, with 20 bases between. The CDR3 runs to 14 residues.

Sequencing was performed on PBMCs or T cells enriched from blood (not recorded which). The V and J genes are TRBV2 and TRBJ1-5; D ambiguous. The origin of this receptor is a man aged 50-60 years who had recovered from COVID-19. CDR3 region: CASSKPESSRTQHF. For the CDR3, the DNA is TGTGCCAGCAGCAAACCAGAGTCATCCAGGACCCAGCATTTT.